This entry lists 24 T cell receptor beta chains sequenced from one sample in a study of CD8 T cells in Susac syndrome. Reverse transcription of roughly 0.45 to 1 ug RNA was performed with random hexamers. MiXCR, applied by TCRdb to the immunoSEQ multiplex PCR reads, yields one record per CDR3 protein. Of some 170,000 distinct CDR3 sequences in the sample, around 94% are singletons; the top ten hold 0.095% to 0.1%. Sequencing input: CD4+ T cells from PBMCs. All receptors come from a human donor with Susac syndrome.

This sequence joins TRBV7-9 and TRBJ1-1; 9 bases fit TRBD1. The CDR3 sequence is 17 residues long. Trimming took 0 bases from V and 5 from J; bases not matched to a gene: 10. Germline V gene data show CDR1 as SEHNR and CDR2 as FQNEAQ (reference sequence). This CDR3 reads CASSLAQGTGSGTEAFF. The CDR3 DNA reads as TGTGCCAGCAGCTTAGCCCAAGGGACAGGGTCGGGGACTGAAGCTTTCTTT.

The rearrangement uses TRBV3-1 and TRBJ2-3; D tentatively reads TRBD1 or TRBD2 (5 bases each). This CDR3 comprises 15 residues. Trimming took 1 base from V and 2 from J, leaving 10 bases between them. Germline lookup yields CDR1 LGHDT and CDR2 YNNKEL (reference sequence). CDR3: CASSQVPGHTDTQYF. The CDR3 nucleotides are TGTGCCAGCAGCCAAGTCCCGGGGCACACAGATACGCAGTATTTT.

The chain joins TRBV18 to TRBJ2-3; 8 nucleotides match TRBD1. Germline-derived CDR1 and CDR2 are KGHSH and LQKENI. The CDR3 contains 15 residues. V dropped 2 bases and J dropped 0; count of bases not matched to a gene: 1. For the CDR3, the DNA is TGTGCCAGCTCACCAGGACAGGGAAGCACAGATACGCAGTATTTT. Translated: CASSPGQGSTDTQYF.

V and J are TRBV4-2 and TRBJ2-7, with D tentatively TRBD1 or TRBD2 (5 bases each). V lost 6 bases and J 2 bases, leaving 14 bases between the germline ends. The CDR3 totals 14 residues. CDR1 and CDR2 (germline): LGHNA, YNFKEQ. CDR3: CASRQFGGAYEQYF. CDR3 in DNA: TGTGCCAGCAGGCAGTTTGGGGGAGCCTACGAGCAGTACTTC.

The rearrangement uses TRBV20-1 and TRBJ2-4; perhaps TRBD2 as D (5 bases). Germline V gives CDR1 DFQATT, CDR2 SNEGSKA (reference sequence). There are 16 residues in the CDR3. Trimming shortened V by 5 bases and J by 5 bases, and 22 bases separated the two germline ends. The CDR3 nucleotides read TGCAGTGCTTTGTCCCCCCCATCGGGGATTGAAAACATTCAGTACTTC. It specifies CSALSPPSGIENIQYF.

This clonotype was observed a few times. The CDR3 DNA reads as TGTGCCAGCACCGCGACAGGGGGCCACGAGCAGTACTTC. Residues: CASTATGGHEQYF. The chain is built from TRBV6-1 and TRBJ2-7; 10 positions agree with TRBD1. The CDR3 is 13 amino acids. CDR1 and CDR2 from the germline V gene are MNHNS and SASEGT. V lost 7 bases to trimming and J lost 5 bases; unmatched junction nucleotides: 5.

The chain carries TRBV30 and TRBJ2-3, with D maybe TRBD1 (6 bases). This CDR3 spans 13 amino acids. CDR1 GTSNPN and CDR2 SVGIG come from the germline V gene (reference sequence). V lost 0 bases to trimming and J lost 7 bases, with 11 bases between them. This chain's CDR3 is CAWSVQGTNTQYF. CDR3 DNA sequence: TGTGCCTGGAGTGTACAAGGGACAAATACGCAGTATTTT.

This clonotype was found once. The rearrangement joins TRBV6-5 to TRBJ1-1; D is ambiguous. V lost 5 bases and J lost 0, with 4 bases in between. The CDR3 totals 12 residues. Germline loops: CDR1 MNHEY, CDR2 SVGAGI. The CDR3 DNA sequence: TGTGCCAGCAGTACGTTGAACACTGAAGCTTTCTTT. This encodes CASSTLNTEAFF.

The chain is built from TRBV24-1 and TRBJ2-3, with D unresolved. Per germline, CDR1 KGHDR and CDR2 SFDVKD. This CDR3 comprises 13 residues. V was pared by 0 bases and J by 3 bases, with 3 bases between. The CDR3 protein is CATSDLLTDTQYF. The CDR3 DNA sequence: TGTGCCACCAGTGATTTGCTAACAGATACGCAGTATTTT.

The rearrangement links TRBV15 to TRBJ1-1; no definite D call. Germline assignment: CDR1 LNHNV and CDR2 YYDKDF (reference sequence). V was clipped by 5 bases and J by 1 base, with 11 bases between them. The CDR3 runs to 14 residues. CDR3 coding DNA: TGTGCCACCAGCGTTCGGACGGCGAACACTGAAGCTTTCTTT. It yields the protein CATSVRTANTEAFF.

With regard to this clonotype: Its ends do not fully match the called genes, so a read error is possible. The chain has TRBV2 and TRBJ2-5; weak D call: TRBD1 (6 bases). The CDR3 covers 15 residues. The germline V gene has CDR1 SNHLY and CDR2 FYNNEI. The CDR3 is CASSDRRTDQDTQYF. The CDR3 bases are TGTGCCAGCAGTGATCGTAGGACAGACCAAGACACCCAGTACTTC. Using reference TRBV2 and TRBJ2-5 for the parts outside the CDR3, the full variable domain is EPEVTQTPSHQVTQMGQEVILRCVPISNHLYFYWYRQILGQKVEFLVSFYNNEISEKSEIFDDQFSVERPDGSNFTLKIRSTKLEDSAMYFCASSDRRTDQDTQYFGPGTRLLVL.

The chain joins TRBV18 to TRBJ1-5; no clear D gene. CDR1 KGHSH and CDR2 LQKENI come from the germline V gene. V dropped 6 bases and J dropped 1 base, with 19 bases sitting between them. CDR3 size: 17 residues. DNA of the CDR3: TGTGCCAGCTCGCCCTGCACGTTATGGGTAAGCAATCAGCCCCAGCATTTT. This gives the protein CASSPCTLWVSNQPQHF.

The chain has TRBV28 and TRBJ2-4; 16 positions match TRBD2. Losses at the gene ends were 6 bases for V and 4 bases for J; bases not matched to a gene: 12. CDR3 length equals 19 residues. CDR1 and CDR2 (germline): MDHEN, SYDVKM. The CDR3 sequence is CASSPGTSGRAKGKNIQYF. The CDR3 DNA sequence: TGTGCCAGCAGCCCCGGGACTAGCGGGAGGGCAAAAGGAAAAAACATTCAGTACTTC.

The genes are TRBV29-1 and TRBJ1-5, with a possible D match to TRBD1 (6 bases). The CDR3 totals 13 residues. The V and J ends lost 6 bases and 2 bases respectively, with 11 bases between them. CDR1 is SQVTM and CDR2 is ANQGSEA in the germline V gene. The CDR3 spells CSVQTGGNQPQHF. CDR3 nucleotides: TGCAGCGTGCAGACAGGTGGCAATCAGCCCCAGCATTTT.

The chain uses TRBV5-6 and TRBJ2-7; D assignment may be TRBD1 or TRBD2 (5 bases each). The CDR3 loop spans 15 amino acids. Germline V gene lookup returns CDR1 SGHDT and CDR2 YYEEEE. Trimming pared 0 bases from V and 0 bases from J, leaving 10 bases between. CDR3 in amino acids: CASSLGDRSSYEQYF. The CDR3 DNA follows: TGTGCCAGCAGCTTGGGGGACCGCAGCTCCTACGAGCAGTACTTC.

This clonotype has more than one count but fewer than ten. This chain links TRBV7-8 with TRBJ1-2; D is perhaps TRBD1 (6 bases). The CDR3 is 12 residues long. The germline gives CDR1 SGHVS, CDR2 FQNEAQ. Trimming shortened V by 4 bases and J by 8 bases, and 11 bases separated the two germline ends. The CDR3 protein is CASSWQTGGYTF. The CDR3 nucleotides are TGTGCCAGCAGCTGGCAGACAGGAGGCTACACCTTC.

This rearrangement joins TRBV3-1 to TRBJ2-5; D may be TRBD1 (5 bases). This CDR3 contains 14 residues. In germline, CDR1 is LGHDT, CDR2 YNNKEL (reference sequence). V lost 8 bases, J lost 7 bases, and 20 bases lay in between. The CDR3 sequence is CASGRTRTQGTQYF. DNA of the CDR3: TGTGCCAGCGGCAGAACGCGGACGCAGGGGACCCAGTACTTC.

The chain is built from TRBV6-6 and TRBJ2-4, with D perhaps matching TRBD2 (5 bases). Germline V CDR1 and CDR2: MNHNY, SVGAGI (reference sequence). Between the trimmed V and J ends, which lost 10 bases and 9 bases, there was a span of 16 bases. The CDR3 spans 12 residues. The CDR3 spells CAISRGWSIQYF. The CDR3 DNA reads as TGTGCCATCTCGAGAGGGTGGTCCATTCAGTACTTC.

V usage is TRBV7-3 and J usage is TRBJ2-3; D gene uncertain. The CDR3 totals 13 residues. The germline V gene has CDR1 SGHTA and CDR2 FQGTGA. The V and J ends lost 2 bases and 5 bases respectively, with 8 bases between them. The DNA for the CDR3 is TGTGCCAGCAGCTTAGATTGGCAAGATACGCAGTATTTT. This sequence encodes CASSLDWQDTQYF.

The V gene is TRBV28, the J gene TRBJ2-7; TRBD2 matches at 12 bases. The germline gives CDR1 MDHEN, CDR2 SYDVKM. V was clipped by 3 bases and J by 2 bases; unmatched bases: 8. CDR3 length equals 17 residues. CDR3 bases: TGTGCCAGCAGTTTCACCTCCAGGACTAGCGGGGCCTACGAGCAGTACTTC. Its protein is CASSFTSRTSGAYEQYF.

This chain uses TRBV20-1 with TRBJ2-7, with 9 nucleotides matching TRBD1. J was trimmed by 4 bases and V by 6 bases; bases with no gene match: 7. CDR3 length: 13 residues. Germline CDR1 and CDR2: DFQATT and SNEGSKA (reference sequence). The CDR3 DNA follows: TGCAGTGCCTCGGGACAGGGAACGTACGAGCAGTACTTC. Protein sequence: CSASGQGTYEQYF.

CDR3 in DNA: TGTGCCAGCAGCCGCTCCCGGGACAGGCCAACAAGGAGGACCCAGTACTTC. The encoded protein is CASSRSRDRPTRRTQYF. This chain joins TRBV3-1 and TRBJ2-5; 8 bases match TRBD1. After removal of 4 bases from V and 7 bases from J, the junction contained 17 bases not matched to a gene. The CDR3 loop spans 17 amino acids. From germline, CDR1 is LGHDT and CDR2 YNNKEL (reference sequence).

The CDR3 bases are TGTGCCAGCAGTTATTTGACAGGTTCCGGCTACACCTTC. It encodes CASSYLTGSGYTF. The J gene is TRBJ1-2, the V gene TRBV2; perhaps TRBD1 as D (6 bases). The germline V and J ends were trimmed by 5 bases and 8 bases, with 15 bases remaining between them. Germline assignment: CDR1 SNHLY and CDR2 FYNNEI. The CDR3 consists of 13 residues.

The V and J genes are TRBV20-1 and TRBJ1-2, with 8 bases lining up with TRBD1. V dropped 5 bases and J dropped 4; count of bases not matched to a gene: 6. The CDR3 has 13 residues. In germline, CDR1 is DFQATT, CDR2 SNEGSKA (reference sequence). CDR3: CSAFRDRTYGYTF. The CDR3 DNA sequence: TGCAGTGCTTTCCGGGACAGGACCTATGGCTACACCTTC.